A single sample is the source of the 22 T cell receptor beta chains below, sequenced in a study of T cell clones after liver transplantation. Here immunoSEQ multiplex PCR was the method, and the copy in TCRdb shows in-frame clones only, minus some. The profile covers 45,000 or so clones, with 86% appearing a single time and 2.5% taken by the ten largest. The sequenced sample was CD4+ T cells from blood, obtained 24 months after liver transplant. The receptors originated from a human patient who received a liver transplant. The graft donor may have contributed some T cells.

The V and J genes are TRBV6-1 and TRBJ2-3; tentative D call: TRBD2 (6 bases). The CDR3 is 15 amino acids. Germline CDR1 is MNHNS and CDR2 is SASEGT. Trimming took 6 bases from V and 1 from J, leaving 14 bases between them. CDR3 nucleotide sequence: TGTGCCAGCAGCCCCGGGAGTAGCGGCACAGATACGCAGTATTTT. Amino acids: CASSPGSSGTDTQYF.

The CDR3 spells CASSLLAGIYGYTF. The CDR3 DNA sequence: TGTGCCAGCAGTTTATTGGCAGGGATCTATGGCTACACCTTC. This rearrangement joins TRBV28 to TRBJ1-2; maybe TRBD1 (5 bases). Germline V gives CDR1 MDHEN, CDR2 SYDVKM. The CDR3 is made up of 14 amino acids. V was clipped by 1 base and J by 4 bases, with 10 bases between them.

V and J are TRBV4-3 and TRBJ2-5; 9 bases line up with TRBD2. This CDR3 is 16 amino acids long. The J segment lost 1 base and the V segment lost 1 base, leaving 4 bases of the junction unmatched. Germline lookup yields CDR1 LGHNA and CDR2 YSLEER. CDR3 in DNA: TGCGCCAGCAGCCAAGCGGCAGCGGGGGGCCAAGAGACCCAGTACTTC. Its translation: CASSQAAAGGQETQYF.

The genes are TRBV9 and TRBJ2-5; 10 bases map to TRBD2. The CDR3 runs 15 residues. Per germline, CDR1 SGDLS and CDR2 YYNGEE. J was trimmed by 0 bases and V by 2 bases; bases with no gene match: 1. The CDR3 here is CASSVSGRYQETQYF. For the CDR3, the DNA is TGTGCCAGCAGCGTTAGCGGGAGGTACCAAGAGACCCAGTACTTC.

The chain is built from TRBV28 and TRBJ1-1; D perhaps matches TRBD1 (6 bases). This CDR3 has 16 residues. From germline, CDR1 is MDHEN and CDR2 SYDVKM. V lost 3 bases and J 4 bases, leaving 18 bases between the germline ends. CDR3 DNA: TGTGCCAGCAGTTTTCCTGCCGGGGGCTGGAGCACTGAAGCTTTCTTT. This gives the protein CASSFPAGGWSTEAFF.

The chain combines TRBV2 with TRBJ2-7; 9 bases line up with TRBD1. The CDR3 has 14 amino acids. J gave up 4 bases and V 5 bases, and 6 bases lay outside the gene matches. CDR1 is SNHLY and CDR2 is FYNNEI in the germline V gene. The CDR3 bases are TGTGCCAGCAGTTCCGGGACAGGGAGTTACGAGCAGTACTTC. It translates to CASSSGTGSYEQYF.

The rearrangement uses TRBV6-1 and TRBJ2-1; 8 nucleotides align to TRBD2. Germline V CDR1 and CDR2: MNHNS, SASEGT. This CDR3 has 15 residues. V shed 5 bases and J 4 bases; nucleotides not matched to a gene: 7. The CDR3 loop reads CASSLIAGRYNEQFF. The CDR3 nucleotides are TGTGCCAGCAGTCTAATAGCGGGAAGGTACAATGAGCAGTTCTTC.

CDR3 amino acids: CASSLQGTGLFTEAFF. The CDR3, as DNA: TGTGCCAGCAGCCTCCAGGGGACAGGGTTGTTCACTGAAGCTTTCTTT. This chain joins TRBV7-3 and TRBJ1-1, with TRBD1 matching 9 bases. CDR3 length: 16 amino acids. Germline V lookup: CDR1 SGHTA, CDR2 FQGTGA. V lost 5 bases, J lost 4 bases, and 11 bases stayed unmatched. The variable domain in full, completed from reference TRBV7-3 and TRBJ1-1, reads GAGVSQTPSNKVTEKGKYVELRCDPISGHTALYWYRQSLGQGPEFLIYFQGTGAADDSGLPNDRFFAVRPEGSVSTLKIQRTERGDSAVYLCASSLQGTGLFTEAFFGQGTRLTVV.

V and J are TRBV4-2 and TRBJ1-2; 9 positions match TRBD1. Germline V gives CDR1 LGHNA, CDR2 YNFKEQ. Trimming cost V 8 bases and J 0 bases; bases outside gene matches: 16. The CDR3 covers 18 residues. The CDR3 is CASSPDRGSYTTNYGYTF. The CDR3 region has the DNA TGTGCCAGCTCCCCGGACAGGGGATCTTATACTACTAACTATGGCTACACCTTC.

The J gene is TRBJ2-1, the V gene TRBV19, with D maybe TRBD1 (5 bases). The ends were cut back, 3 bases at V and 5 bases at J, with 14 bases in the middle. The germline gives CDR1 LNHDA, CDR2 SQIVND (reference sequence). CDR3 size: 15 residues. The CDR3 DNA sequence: TGTGCCAGTAGTATGTCGTCAGGGAACCACAATGAGCAGTTCTTC. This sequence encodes CASSMSSGNHNEQFF.

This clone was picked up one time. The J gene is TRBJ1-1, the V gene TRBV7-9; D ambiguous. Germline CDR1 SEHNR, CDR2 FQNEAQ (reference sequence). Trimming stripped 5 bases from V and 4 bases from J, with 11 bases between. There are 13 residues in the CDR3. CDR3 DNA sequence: TGTGCCAGCAGCCCCCGCTCTGGCACTGAAGCTTTCTTT. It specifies CASSPRSGTEAFF.

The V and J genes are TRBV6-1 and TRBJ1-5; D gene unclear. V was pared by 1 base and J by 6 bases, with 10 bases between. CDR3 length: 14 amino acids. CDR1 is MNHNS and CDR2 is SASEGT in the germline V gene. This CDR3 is CASSEGLGSQPQHF. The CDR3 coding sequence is TGTGCCAGCAGTGAAGGGCTTGGCTCTCAGCCCCAGCATTTT.

The CDR3, as DNA: TGTGCCAGCAGGGACAGGGTGGGCGACAATCAGCCCCAGCATTTT. Translation gives CASRDRVGDNQPQHF. The chain recombines TRBV28 with TRBJ1-5; 8 nucleotides line up with TRBD1. Germline values: CDR1 MDHEN, CDR2 SYDVKM. This CDR3 has 15 amino acids. V lost 6 bases to trimming and J lost 3 bases; unmatched junction nucleotides: 7.

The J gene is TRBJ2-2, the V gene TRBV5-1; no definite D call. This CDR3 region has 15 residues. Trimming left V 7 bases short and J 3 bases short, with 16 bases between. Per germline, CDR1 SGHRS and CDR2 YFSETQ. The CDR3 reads CASGRGSRDTGELFF. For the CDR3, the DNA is TGCGCCAGCGGACGCGGTAGTCGCGACACCGGGGAGCTGTTTTTT.

CDR3 in amino acids: CASSLATRGSSYEQYF. CDR3 nucleotide sequence: TGTGCCAGCAGCTTAGCGACCAGGGGGAGCTCCTACGAGCAGTACTTC. This chain joins TRBV7-8 and TRBJ2-7; TRBD1 matches at 7 bases. The CDR3 totals 16 residues. The trim removed 0 bases at V and 0 bases at J, leaving 5 bases unmatched. Germline CDR1 SGHVS, CDR2 FQNEAQ.

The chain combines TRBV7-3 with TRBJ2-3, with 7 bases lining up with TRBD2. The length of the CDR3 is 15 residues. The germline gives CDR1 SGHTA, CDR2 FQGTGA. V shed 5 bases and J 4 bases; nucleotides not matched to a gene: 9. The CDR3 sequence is CASSPSGAVSDTQYF. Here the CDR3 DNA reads TGTGCCAGCAGCCCGAGCGGGGCAGTATCAGATACGCAGTATTTT.

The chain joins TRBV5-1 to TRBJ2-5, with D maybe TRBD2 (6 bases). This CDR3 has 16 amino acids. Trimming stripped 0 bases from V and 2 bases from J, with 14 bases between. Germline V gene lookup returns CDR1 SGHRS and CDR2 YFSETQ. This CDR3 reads CASSLGALEGQETQYF. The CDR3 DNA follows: TGCGCCAGCAGCTTGGGCGCGCTGGAGGGTCAAGAGACCCAGTACTTC.

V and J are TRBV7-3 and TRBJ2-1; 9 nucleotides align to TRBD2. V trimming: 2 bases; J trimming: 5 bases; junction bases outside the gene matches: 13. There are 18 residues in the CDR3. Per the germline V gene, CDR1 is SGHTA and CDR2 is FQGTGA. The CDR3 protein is CASSLFPSGTPRDNEQFF. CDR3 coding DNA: TGTGCCAGCAGCTTATTTCCTAGCGGGACCCCTAGGGACAATGAGCAGTTCTTC.

The CDR3, as DNA: TGTGCCACCAGCAGAGAGCGGGAGGGAAAATACAATGAGCAGTTCTTC. This gives the protein CATSREREGKYNEQFF. The chain links TRBV15 to TRBJ2-1, with TRBD2 matching over 9 bases. Germline CDR1 reads LNHNV; CDR2 reads YYDKDF (reference sequence). Trimming cost V 0 bases and J 4 bases; bases outside gene matches: 4. This CDR3 region has 16 residues.

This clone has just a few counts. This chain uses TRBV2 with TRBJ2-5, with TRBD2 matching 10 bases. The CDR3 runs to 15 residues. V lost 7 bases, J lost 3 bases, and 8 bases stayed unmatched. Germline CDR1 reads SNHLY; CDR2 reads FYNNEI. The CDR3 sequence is CASKSYSGREETQYF. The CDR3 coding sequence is TGTGCCAGCAAATCATACAGCGGGAGGGAAGAGACCCAGTACTTC.

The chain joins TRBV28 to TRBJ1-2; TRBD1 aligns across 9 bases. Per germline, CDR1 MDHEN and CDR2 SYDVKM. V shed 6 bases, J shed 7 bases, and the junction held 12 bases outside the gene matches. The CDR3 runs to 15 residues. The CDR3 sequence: CASSDTGTGFSGYTF. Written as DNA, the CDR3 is TGTGCCAGCAGCGATACCGGGACAGGGTTCTCTGGCTACACCTTC.

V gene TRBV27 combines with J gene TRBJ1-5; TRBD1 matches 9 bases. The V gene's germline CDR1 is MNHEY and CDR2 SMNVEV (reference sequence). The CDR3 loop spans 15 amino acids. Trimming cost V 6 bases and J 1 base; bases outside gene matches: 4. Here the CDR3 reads CASSRQGVSNQPQHF. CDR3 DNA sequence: TGTGCCAGCAGCCGACAGGGGGTAAGCAATCAGCCCCAGCATTTT.